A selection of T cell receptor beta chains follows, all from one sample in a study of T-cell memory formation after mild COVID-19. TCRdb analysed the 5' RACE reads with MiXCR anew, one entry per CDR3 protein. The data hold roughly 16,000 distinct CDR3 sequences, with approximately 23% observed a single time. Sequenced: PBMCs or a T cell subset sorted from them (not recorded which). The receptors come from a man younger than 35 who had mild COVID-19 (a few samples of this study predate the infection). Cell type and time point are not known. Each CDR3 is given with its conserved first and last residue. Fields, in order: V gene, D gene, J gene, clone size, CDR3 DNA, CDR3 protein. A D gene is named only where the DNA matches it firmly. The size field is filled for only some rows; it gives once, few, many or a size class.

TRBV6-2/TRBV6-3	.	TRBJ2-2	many	TGTGCCAGCAGTCTCCCAGGGTCCGGGGAGCTGTTTTTT	CASSLPGSGELFF
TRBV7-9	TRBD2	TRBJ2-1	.	TGTGCCAGCAGCGCCCGGCTAGCGGGGGGGGAGATAACCTACAATGAGCAGTTCTTC	CASSARLAGGEITYNEQFF
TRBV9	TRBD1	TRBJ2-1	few	TGTGCCAGCAGCGTAGTGGACAGGGCAGGCAATGAGCAGTTCTTC	CASSVVDRAGNEQFF
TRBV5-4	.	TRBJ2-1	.	TGTGCCAGCAGCCCTGAAGGTACCAGCTCCTACAATGAGCAGTTCTTC	CASSPEGTSSYNEQFF
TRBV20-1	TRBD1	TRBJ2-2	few	TGCAGTGCTGTGGACAGGAGTAACACCGGGGAGCTGTTTTTT	CSAVDRSNTGELFF
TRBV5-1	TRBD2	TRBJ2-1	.	TGCGCCAGCAGCTTGGCAGGGACTAGTGAAAGTGAGCAGTTCTTC	CASSLAGTSESEQFF
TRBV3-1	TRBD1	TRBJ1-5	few	TGTGCCAGCAGCCAAGGGTCCCTTGGGACAGGGAGCAATCAGCCCCAGCATTTT	CASSQGSLGTGSNQPQHF
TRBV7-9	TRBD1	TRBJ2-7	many	TGTGCCAGCACCGACCCGGGACAGTACGAGCAGTACTTC	CASTDPGQYEQYF
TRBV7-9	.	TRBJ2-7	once	TGTGCCAGCAGCTTAGTCTTCTACGAGCAGTACTTC	CASSLVFYEQYF
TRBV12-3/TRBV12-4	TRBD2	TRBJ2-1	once	TGTGCCAGCAGTCCCCACGGCGGGAGGGCCATGAATGAGCAGTTCTTC	CASSPHGGRAMNEQFF
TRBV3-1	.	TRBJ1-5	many	TGTGCCAGCAGCCAAGTTAGCGGGGTAGATCAGCCCCAGCATTTT	CASSQVSGVDQPQHF
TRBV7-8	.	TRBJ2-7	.	TGTGCCAGCAGCTTATCGGAGGGAACCTACGAGCAGTACTTC	CASSLSEGTYEQYF
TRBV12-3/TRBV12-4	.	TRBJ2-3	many	TGTGCCAGCAGTCCAGGGACAGATACGCAGTATTTT	CASSPGTDTQYF
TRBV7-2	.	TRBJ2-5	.	TGTGCCAGCAGCTTAGCGAAGTCTCGAGAGACCCAGTACTTC	CASSLAKSRETQYF
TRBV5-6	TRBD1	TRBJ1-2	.	TGTGCCAGCAGCTCGAGCAGGGGGCCCGACTTCTATGGCTACACCTTC	CASSSSRGPDFYGYTF
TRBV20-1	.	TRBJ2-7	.	TGCAGTGCTATGTACGAAGAGCAGTACTTC	CSAMYEEQYF
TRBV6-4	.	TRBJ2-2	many	TGTGCCAGCAGTGACTCGACTACCGGGGAGCTGTTTTTT	CASSDSTTGELFF
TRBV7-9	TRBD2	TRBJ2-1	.	TGTGCCAGCAGCTTAGCGGGGGGGGGCAATGAGCAGTTCTTC	CASSLAGGGNEQFF
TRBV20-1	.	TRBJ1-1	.	TGCAGTGCTAGAGGTTGGATCGCCCGCCGGAACACTGAAGCTTTCTTT	CSARGWIARRNTEAFF
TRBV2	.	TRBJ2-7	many	TGTGCCAGCAGGAGGGGCCCCTACGAGCAGTACTTC	CASRRGPYEQYF
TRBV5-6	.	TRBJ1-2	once	TGTGCCAGCAGCTTAAGTTCTAACTATGGCTACACCTTC	CASSLSSNYGYTF
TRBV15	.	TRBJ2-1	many	TGTGCCACCAGCAACGTCGGACGGACATTCCACCTCACACGCCAGTTCTTC	CATSNVGRTFHLTRQFF
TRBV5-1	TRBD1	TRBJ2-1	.	TGCGCCAGCAGCTCCGGGACAGGTTCCTACAATGAGCAGTTCTTC	CASSSGTGSYNEQFF
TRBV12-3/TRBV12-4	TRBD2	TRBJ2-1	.	TGTGCCAGCACCCCCGGGACGGGGGGGCCTGACCATGAGCAGTTCTTC	CASTPGTGGPDHEQFF
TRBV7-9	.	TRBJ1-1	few	TGTGCCAGCAGCCCGCCGGGACGGCCCACTGAAGCTTTCTTT	CASSPPGRPTEAFF
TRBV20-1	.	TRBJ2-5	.	TGCAGTGCTAGAGATGCGGGAAGGGAGACCCAGTACTTC	CSARDAGRETQYF
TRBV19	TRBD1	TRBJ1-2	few	TGTGCCAGTAGTATCCAGGGGGCAAATGGTGGCTACACCTTC	CASSIQGANGGYTF
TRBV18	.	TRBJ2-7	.	TGTGCCAGCTCACCTTCTCACAGCTACGAGCAGTACTTC	CASSPSHSYEQYF